This T cell receptor beta chain was retrieved from a study of blood T cell repertoires in COVID-19. Study in general: Samples of COVID-19 (acute and convalescent) were obtained from the United States, Italy and Spain.

Trimming took 5 bases from V and 7 from J; bases not matched to a gene: 10. The V gene's germline CDR1 is MDHEN and CDR2 SYDVKM. The CDR3 has 16 residues. Using immunoSEQ multiplex PCR, the repertoire was profiled, and TCRdb retains in-frame clones only, with some absent. The sample lists approximately 140,000 clones; 80% to 90% were seen once. The rearrangement links TRBV28 to TRBJ2-3; TRBD2 matches at 12 bases. Input material: peripheral blood. The clonotype comes from a man between 65 and 85 years old with acute or convalescent COVID-19. CDR3: CASSAPPSGRVNTQYF. In DNA form, the CDR3 reads TGTGCCAGCAGTGCCCCTCCTAGCGGGAGGGTGAATACGCAGTATTTT.